Below, 20 T cell receptor beta chains from the same sample are listed, as sequenced in a study of cytotoxic CD8 clonotypes in ibrutinib-treated CLL. Sequenced by immunoSEQ multiplex PCR; TCRdb stores in-frame clones only, minus some. The table shows under 200,000 clones, with around 80% occurring only once. The sequences come from PBMCs, collected after 24 months of ibrutinib treatment. The origin of the receptors is a human donor with chronic lymphocytic leukemia.

V and J are TRBV19 and TRBJ1-5; D remains unclear. Germline CDR1 reads LNHDA; CDR2 reads SQIVND (reference sequence). The V and J ends lost 3 bases and 3 bases respectively, with 12 bases between them. The CDR3 consists of 15 residues. The CDR3 here is CASSIWGTHNQPQHF. DNA of the CDR3: TGTGCCAGTAGTATCTGGGGAACCCACAATCAGCCCCAGCATTTT.

The chain has TRBV2 and TRBJ2-7, with TRBD1 as a possible D gene (5 bases). This CDR3 comprises 15 residues. Germline CDR1 and CDR2: SNHLY and FYNNEI. V was cut by 5 bases and J by 3 bases, with 17 bases left in between. The CDR3 nucleotides are TGTGCCAGCAGTCAGGGCCCGAGTGTACGCTACGAGCAGTACTTC. This codes for CASSQGPSVRYEQYF.

This chain joins TRBV15 and TRBJ1-1; D is perhaps TRBD1 (5 bases). The V gene lost 5 bases and the J gene lost 6 bases, with 16 bases spanning the gap. This CDR3 is 14 amino acids long. The V gene's germline CDR1 is LNHNV and CDR2 YYDKDF (reference sequence). The CDR3 loop is CATSGGLWDAEAFF. CDR3 coding DNA: TGTGCCACCAGCGGGGGACTTTGGGACGCTGAAGCTTTCTTT.

This clone was seen only a few times. This chain links TRBV27 with TRBJ2-3; D is perhaps TRBD2 (6 bases). The CDR3 extends over 14 amino acids. Germline V CDR1 and CDR2: MNHEY, SMNVEV (reference sequence). Trimming removed 4 bases at V and 4 bases at J, with 12 bases between. The CDR3 bases are TGTGCCAGCAGTTCCGCGGGGTCCTCAGATACGCAGTATTTT. This encodes CASSSAGSSDTQYF.

The V gene is TRBV12-2, the J gene TRBJ1-1; no DNA check was done on the table's D call, TRBD1. TRBV12-2 is classified as a pseudogene. CDR3 length equals 15 residues. The CDR3 DNA reads as TGTGCAAGTCGCCCCTCTAGGGGGAGAGATACTGAAGCTTTCTTT. It encodes CASRPSRGRDTEAFF.

The rearrangement joins TRBV6-1 to TRBJ1-4; D unclear. The V end lost 7 bases, the J end lost 4 bases, and 13 bases lay between the germline ends. CDR1 and CDR2 (germline): MNHNS, SASEGT. CDR3 length: 14 amino acids. CDR3 in DNA: TGTGCCAGCATCGAATCGGGCGGTAATGAAAAACTGTTTTTT. Encoded protein: CASIESGGNEKLFF.

The rearrangement links TRBV5-1 to TRBJ2-3; a possible D gene is TRBD1 (6 bases). V lost 4 bases and J lost 1, with 16 bases in between. The CDR3 has 16 amino acids. Germline V gives CDR1 SGHRS, CDR2 YFSETQ. CDR3 sequence reads: CASSLERTARTDTQYF. CDR3 coding DNA: TGCGCCAGCAGCCTCGAAAGGACAGCCCGCACAGATACGCAGTATTTT.

The chain carries TRBV5-1 and TRBJ1-4; D is possibly TRBD1 (5 bases). Trimming pared 2 bases from V and 5 bases from J, leaving 7 bases between. The CDR3 has 13 residues. Germline V gene sequence: CDR1 SGHRS, CDR2 YFSETQ. The CDR3, as DNA: TGCGCCAGCAGCTTTGGGGGAAATGAAAAACTGTTTTTT. Protein product: CASSFGGNEKLFF. The variable domain in full, completed from reference TRBV5-1 and TRBJ1-4, reads KAGVTQTPRYLIKTRGQQVTLSCSPISGHRSVSWYQQTPGQGLQFLFEYFSETQRNKGNFPGRFSGRQFSNSRSEMNVSTLELGDSALYLCASSFGGNEKLFFGSGTQLSVL.

J is TRBJ1-1 and V is TRBV6-4; D is perhaps TRBD1 (6 bases). V gave up 3 bases and J gave up 4 bases, with 9 bases separating them. Germline V lookup: CDR1 MRHNA, CDR2 SNTAGT. The CDR3 length is 13 residues. CDR3 region: CASSEGGRTEAFF. The CDR3 DNA reads TGTGCCAGCAGTGAGGGGGGGCGCACTGAAGCTTTCTTT.

The J gene is TRBJ2-1, the V gene TRBV4-3; possible D gene TRBD2, 5 bases. Trimming took off 0 bases at V and 4 bases at J, with 13 bases between the two ends. This CDR3 is built from 16 residues. Germline-derived CDR1 and CDR2 are LGHNA and YSLEER. The CDR3 DNA reads as TGCGCCAGCAGCCAAGAGGGTCCTAGCTTGTACAATGAGCAGTTCTTC. Protein: CASSQEGPSLYNEQFF.

This chain joins TRBV18 and TRBJ1-4; no definite D call. This CDR3 is 13 amino acids long. Germline V gene data show CDR1 as KGHSH and CDR2 as LQKENI. V lost 4 bases, J lost 6 bases, and 9 bases lay in between. The CDR3 sequence: CASSHGRDEKLFF. The CDR3 nucleotides read TGTGCCAGCTCACACGGTAGAGATGAAAAACTGTTTTTT.

This sequence joins TRBV6-5 and TRBJ1-3, with unresolved D. Germline CDR1 reads MNHEY; CDR2 reads SVGAGI. The CDR3 length is 14 residues. The ends were cut back, 6 bases at V and 0 bases at J, with 9 bases in the middle. CDR3 sequence: CASSPSSSGNTIYF. CDR3 bases: TGTGCCAGCAGCCCCAGCTCCTCTGGAAACACCATATATTTT.

The rearrangement links TRBV29-1 to TRBJ1-1; the D gene is possibly TRBD1 (5 bases). The CDR3 extends over 13 amino acids. Germline CDR1 is SQVTM and CDR2 is ANQGSEA. With 7 bases removed from V and 6 bases from J, the gap between germline ends came to 18 bases. The CDR3 DNA is TGCAGCGCCGCAGAGGGGTTGGTCTCTGAAGCTTTCTTT. It translates to CSAAEGLVSEAFF.

This clone was seen a few times. The chain is built from TRBV5-6 and TRBJ1-5; tentatively, D is TRBD1 (6 bases). CDR3 length: 14 residues. The V end was cut by 2 bases, the J end by 7 bases, with 13 bases between. The germline CDR1 and CDR2 sequences are SGHDT and YYEEEE. The CDR3, as DNA: TGTGCCAGCAGCTTACAGGGAGTATCCCAGCCCCAGCATTTT. Translation gives CASSLQGVSQPQHF.

V usage is TRBV18 and J usage is TRBJ2-1; D possibly corresponds to TRBD1 (7 bases). V shed 6 bases and J shed 8 bases, with 20 bases lying between them. There are 15 residues in the CDR3. Germline CDR1 and CDR2: KGHSH and LQKENI. CDR3 DNA: TGTGCCAGCTCCCCCGGACAAGGAGGGGGCGATGAGCAGTTCTTC. The encoded protein is CASSPGQGGGDEQFF.

This clone was recorded only once. The chain is built from TRBV6-6 and TRBJ1-4; 7 bases are a match to TRBD1. CDR3 length: 16 amino acids. Germline loops: CDR1 MNHNY, CDR2 SVGAGI (reference sequence). The V segment lost 5 bases and the J segment 7 bases; nucleotides outside the gene matches: 13. CDR3 loop: CASSTLNRGSGEKLFF. CDR3 DNA sequence: TGTGCCAGCAGTACCCTCAACAGGGGATCGGGTGAAAAACTGTTTTTT.

The chain is built from TRBV11-3 and TRBJ1-1; a possible D gene is TRBD1 (6 bases). CDR3 length: 14 residues. V was trimmed by 3 bases and J by 4 bases, leaving 12 bases between them. Germline lookup yields CDR1 SGHNT and CDR2 YENEEA. This CDR3 is CASSFRGTGTEAFF. The CDR3 nucleotides are TGTGCCAGCAGCTTCAGGGGTACAGGCACTGAAGCTTTCTTT.

V gene TRBV7-3 combines with J gene TRBJ2-3, with D possibly TRBD2 on 6 matching bases. Trimming took 2 bases from V and 1 from J, leaving 7 bases between them. The CDR3 is 14 amino acids. Germline CDR1 and CDR2: SGHTA and FQGTGA. The CDR3 coding sequence is TGTGCCAGCAGCTTACGCGGGGGCACAGATACGCAGTATTTT. The encoded protein is CASSLRGGTDTQYF.

CDR3 sequence reads: CASSRTGIYEAFF. The CDR3 coding sequence is TGTGCCAGCAGCCGCACTGGGATTTATGAAGCTTTCTTT. V gene TRBV5-6 combines with J gene TRBJ1-1; the D is unclear. CDR3 length: 13 residues. The germline V gene has CDR1 SGHDT and CDR2 YYEEEE. V lost 4 bases, J lost 7 bases, and 14 bases lay in between.

The chain employs TRBV4-2 and TRBJ2-2; maybe TRBD2 (5 bases). CDR3 length: 17 residues. CDR1 and CDR2 (germline): LGHNA, YNFKEQ. Trimming took off 1 base at V and 5 bases at J, with 17 bases between the two ends. CDR3 coding DNA: TGTGCCAGCAGCCAAGGACCCAGCGGTACCAAAACCGGGGAGCTGTTTTTT. Translating it yields CASSQGPSGTKTGELFF.